These 32 T cell receptor beta chains share one sample of origin, sequenced in a study of shared clonotypes between healthy human individuals. Repertoires were generated with immunoSEQ multiplex PCR, while TCRdb's copy carries only in-frame clones and drops some. This sample has 2 million to 3 million clones; about 92% occur once, and the top ten carry about 0.13%. Sequenced sample: naive CD4+ T cells sorted from blood. The subset denotes: CD45RA+ positively selected. The receptors stem from a man younger than 35 in good health.

Remarks on this clone: Other DNA sequences in the same sample also yield this CDR3. CDR3 sequence: CASSARQGNSPLHF. CDR3 DNA: TGTGCCAGCAGTGCCCGACAGGGGAATTCACCCCTCCACTTT. V is TRBV2 and J is TRBJ1-6; 8 bases line up with TRBD1. Germline V lookup: CDR1 SNHLY, CDR2 FYNNEI. The V segment lost 4 bases and the J segment 7 bases; nucleotides outside the gene matches: 3. This CDR3 has 14 residues.

The J gene is TRBJ2-1, the V gene TRBV7-9, with 12 bases aligning to TRBD2. The CDR3 runs 16 residues. Per the germline V gene, CDR1 is SEHNR and CDR2 is FQNEAQ (reference sequence). V lost 2 bases and J lost 7; bases outside the gene matches: 6. The CDR3 DNA reads as TGTGCCAGCAGCTTACCTAGCGGGAGGGCCAAGAATGAGCAGTTCTTC. Translated, it gives CASSLPSGRAKNEQFF.

The chain is built from TRBV6-5 and TRBJ1-2; a possible D gene is TRBD1 (5 bases). The CDR3 loop spans 15 amino acids. The V gene lost 2 bases and the J gene lost 4 bases, with 14 bases spanning the gap. Germline V gene data show CDR1 as MNHEY and CDR2 as SVGAGI. CDR3 residues: CASSYGEGPSYGYTF. CDR3 DNA: TGTGCCAGCAGTTACGGGGAGGGACCCAGCTATGGCTACACCTTC.

The gene calls are TRBV11-1 and TRBJ2-1; TRBD2 matches at 8 bases. The CDR3 totals 15 residues. The germline V gene has CDR1 SGHAT and CDR2 FQDESV (reference sequence). Trimming cost V 1 base and J 6 bases; bases outside gene matches: 5. The CDR3 region has the DNA TGTGCCAGCAGCTTAGACGGGGGGGCCGCCAATGAGCAGTTCTTC. It encodes CASSLDGGAANEQFF.

J is TRBJ2-3 and V is TRBV13; D may correspond to TRBD1 or TRBD2 (5 bases each). Trimming took off 4 bases at V and 2 bases at J, with 13 bases between the two ends. The germline V gene has CDR1 PRHDT and CDR2 FYEKMQ (reference sequence). The CDR3 sequence is 15 residues long. CDR3 DNA sequence: TGTGCCAGCAGCTCCCTTGAGGGGCACACAGATACGCAGTATTTT. It yields the protein CASSSLEGHTDTQYF.

DNA of the CDR3: TGTGCCAGCAGCTTGAGGGGGGAAAGCACAGATACGCAGTATTTT. Translated, it gives CASSLRGESTDTQYF. The rearrangement joins TRBV5-4 to TRBJ2-3; tentatively, D is TRBD1 or TRBD2 (6 bases each). The V gene's germline CDR1 is SGHNT and CDR2 YYREEE (reference sequence). V dropped 1 base and J dropped 0 bases, with 9 bases sitting between them. The CDR3 is made up of 15 amino acids.

The J gene is TRBJ1-5, the V gene TRBV7-2; the match to TRBD1 covers 7 bases. Unmatched junction bases numbered 8, after V lost 3 bases and J lost 6 bases. CDR1 SGHTA and CDR2 FQGNSA come from the germline V gene. This CDR3 has 15 amino acids. The CDR3 loop reads CASSFDPGTAQPQHF. CDR3 nucleotides: TGTGCCAGCAGCTTCGACCCCGGGACAGCTCAGCCCCAGCATTTT.

The chain is built from TRBV27 and TRBJ2-2; 15 bases align to TRBD2. Germline V lookup: CDR1 MNHEY, CDR2 SMNVEV (reference sequence). The CDR3 extends over 17 amino acids. The junction had 7 bases not matched to a gene; V was cut back by 6 bases and J by 5 bases. CDR3 protein: CASSRTSGGAGTGELFF. For the CDR3, the DNA is TGTGCCAGCAGCAGGACTAGCGGGGGGGCTGGGACCGGGGAGCTGTTTTTT.

Concerning this clone itself: Other nucleotide sequences from this sample produce the same CDR3. The chain carries TRBV28 and TRBJ1-1; no clear D gene. Per germline, CDR1 MDHEN and CDR2 SYDVKM. The CDR3 is 13 amino acids. V was pared by 2 bases and J by 1 base, with 5 bases between. The CDR3 here is CASSLVANTEAFF. The CDR3 DNA reads as TGTGCCAGCAGTTTAGTAGCGAACACTGAAGCTTTCTTT.

This clone came up a few times. The V gene is TRBV2, the J gene TRBJ2-6; no definite D call. The germline CDR1 and CDR2 sequences are SNHLY and FYNNEI. Deletions cut 6 bases from V and 0 bases from J, with 9 bases between. CDR3 size: 15 residues. CDR3 loop: CASRSWGSGANVLTF. The CDR3 DNA sequence: TGTGCCAGCAGAAGCTGGGGCTCTGGGGCCAACGTCCTGACTTTC.

J is TRBJ2-5 and V is TRBV28; TRBD2 might be the D (6 bases). The J call may not be correct, given that the DNA end is closer to TRBJ2-7. The CDR3 extends over 14 amino acids. Germline V gives CDR1 MDHEN, CDR2 SYDVKM. CDR3 sequence (DNA): TGTGCCAGCAGTTTATTGCGGGGTTCCTACGAGCAGTACTTC. Translation: CASSLLRGSYEQYF.

The V gene is TRBV5-5, the J gene TRBJ1-4; 8 nucleotides align to TRBD1. The CDR3 has 15 residues. From germline, CDR1 is SGHKS and CDR2 YYEKEE (reference sequence). The junction had 2 bases not matched to a gene; V was cut back by 1 base and J by 3 bases. The DNA of the CDR3 is TGTGCCAGCAGCTTGTTACAGGGGGCTAATGAAAAACTGTTTTTT. Its translation is CASSLLQGANEKLFF. The variable domain in full, with the rest retrieved from reference TRBV5-5 and TRBJ1-4, is DAGVTQSPTHLIKTRGQQVTLRCSPISGHKSVSWYQQVLGQGPQFIFQYYEKEERGRGNFPDRFSARQFPNYSSELNVNALLLGDSALYLCASSLLQGANEKLFFGSGTQLSVL.

J is TRBJ1-1 and V is TRBV6-1, with 10 bases aligning to TRBD1. Germline loops: CDR1 MNHNS, CDR2 SASEGT. The CDR3 contains 15 residues. V shed 7 bases, J shed 8 bases, and the junction held 13 bases outside the gene matches. Written as DNA, the CDR3 is TGTGCCAGCACTCCGAGGGACAGGGGAGGCTCAGAAGCTTTCTTT. It translates to CASTPRDRGGSEAFF.

The genes are TRBV19 and TRBJ1-3; D is ambiguous. Looked up from germline, CDR1 is LNHDA and CDR2 is SQIVND (reference sequence). Trimming removed 8 bases at V and 1 base at J, with 21 bases between. This CDR3 is 17 amino acids long. For the CDR3, the DNA is TGTGCCAGTGGTGTTGGGGAATATGCGGTGTCTGGAAACACCATATATTTT. It yields the protein CASGVGEYAVSGNTIYF.

This rearrangement joins TRBV6-6 to TRBJ1-1; D possibly corresponds to TRBD1 (5 bases). The length of the CDR3 is 15 residues. Germline CDR1 reads MNHNY; CDR2 reads SVGAGI (reference sequence). V lost 5 bases and J 0 bases, leaving 13 bases between the germline ends. The CDR3 is CASSPLTVMNTEAFF. The CDR3 nucleotides are TGTGCCAGCAGTCCCCTGACAGTGATGAACACTGAAGCTTTCTTT.

This chain links TRBV6-5 with TRBJ1-6, with 7 bases that match TRBD1. V lost 2 bases to trimming and J lost 5 bases; unmatched junction nucleotides: 6. In germline, CDR1 is MNHEY, CDR2 SVGAGI. CDR3 size: 16 residues. CDR3 protein: CASSYEGAANNSPLHF. In DNA, the CDR3 is TGTGCCAGCAGTTACGAGGGGGCCGCCAATAATTCACCCCTCCACTTT.

This chain links TRBV18 with TRBJ1-6, with 8 bases fitting TRBD1. The V segment lost 3 bases and the J segment 6 bases; nucleotides outside the gene matches: 1. Per germline, CDR1 KGHSH and CDR2 LQKENI. CDR3 length: 14 amino acids. The CDR3 is CASSPDRVNSPLHF. The DNA for the CDR3 is TGTGCCAGCTCACCGGACAGGGTTAATTCACCCCTCCACTTT.

A word on this clone: The identical CDR3 is also encoded by other nucleotide sequences in the sample. V is TRBV5-1 and J is TRBJ1-3, with a tentative D call TRBD1 (5 bases). The CDR3 totals 15 residues. Germline CDR1 is SGHRS and CDR2 is YFSETQ. V was shortened by 0 bases and J by 4 bases, with 11 bases between the two germline ends. The CDR3 is CASSLEGGDGNTIYF. The CDR3 coding sequence is TGCGCCAGCAGCTTGGAGGGAGGGGACGGAAACACCATATATTTT.

This chain connects TRBV5-1 to TRBJ2-1; D is unclear. V lost 0 bases and J lost 8, with 12 bases in between. Germline values: CDR1 SGHRS, CDR2 YFSETQ. The CDR3 contains 14 residues. In nucleotides, the CDR3 is TGCGCCAGCAGCTTGGTTCGGGTCTTCGATGAGCAGTTCTTC. As protein: CASSLVRVFDEQFF.

This clone has just one count. The chain uses TRBV19 and TRBJ1-1; D is ambiguous. V was clipped by 3 bases and J by 2 bases, with 16 bases between them. Germline V gene data show CDR1 as LNHDA and CDR2 as SQIVND (reference sequence). The CDR3 is 16 amino acids. The CDR3 DNA follows: TGTGCCAGTAGTATCTCCAGAAACAGAGAAAACACTGAAGCTTTCTTT. Protein product: CASSISRNRENTEAFF.

The V gene is TRBV19, the J gene TRBJ1-5; weak D call: TRBD1 (6 bases). With 2 bases removed from V and 7 bases from J, the gap between germline ends came to 12 bases. CDR3 length: 14 amino acids. Per germline, CDR1 LNHDA and CDR2 SQIVND (reference sequence). The CDR3 nucleotides are TGTGCCAGTAGTATATCAGGGGAAGGGCAGCCCCAGCATTTT. As protein: CASSISGEGQPQHF.

This clone was recorded only once. The gene calls are TRBV7-2 and TRBJ1-3; D might be TRBD1 (5 bases). Germline loops: CDR1 SGHTA, CDR2 FQGNSA. V gave up 5 bases and J gave up 0 bases, with 14 bases separating them. The CDR3 extends over 16 amino acids. The CDR3 is CASSGRQPSSGNTIYF. Here the CDR3 DNA reads TGTGCCAGCAGCGGACGACAGCCCAGCTCTGGAAACACCATATATTTT.

Worth noting for this clone: Other nucleotide sequences in the sample specify the same CDR3. The rearrangement links TRBV5-6 to TRBJ1-1; D is uncertain. CDR1 is SGHDT, CDR2 YYEEEE, per germline. The V gene lost 0 bases and the J gene lost 3 bases, with 3 bases spanning the gap. CDR3 length equals 12 residues. CDR3 coding DNA: TGTGCCAGCAGCTTGGGGGACACTGAAGCTTTCTTT. Translating gives CASSLGDTEAFF.

The chain recombines TRBV6-1 with TRBJ1-1; no clear D gene. The ends were cut back, 2 bases at V and 5 bases at J, with 6 bases in the middle. The germline V gene has CDR1 MNHNS and CDR2 SASEGT. There are 12 residues in the CDR3. The CDR3 is CASSELPTEAFF. As DNA, the CDR3 is TGTGCCAGCAGTGAACTACCTACTGAAGCTTTCTTT.

In its sample, this clone was seen once. Compared with germline, one end of the junction differs, possibly owing to a read error. The V call is TRBV7-7, the J call TRBJ2-2, with D tentatively TRBD1 or TRBD2 (6 bases each). Germline CDR1 SSHAT, CDR2 FNYEAQ (reference sequence). CDR3 length: 15 residues. The CDR3 spells CASSLRGEDTGELFF. The CDR3 DNA reads TGTGCTAGCAGCTTAAGGGGGGAGGACACCGGGGAGCTGTTTTTT.

The chain is built from TRBV4-2 and TRBJ1-4, with D possibly TRBD1 on 5 matching bases. CDR1 is LGHNA and CDR2 is YNFKEQ in the germline V gene. This CDR3 region has 14 residues. Deletions cut 3 bases from V and 3 bases from J, with 8 bases between. The CDR3: CASSQGGSNEKLFF. The CDR3 nucleotides read TGTGCCAGCAGCCAGGGGGGATCTAATGAAAAACTGTTTTTT.

The J gene is TRBJ1-1, the V gene TRBV6-6; D is uncertain. The CDR3 totals 16 residues. The germline gives CDR1 MNHNY, CDR2 SVGAGI (reference sequence). The germline V and J ends were trimmed by 5 bases and 0 bases, with 16 bases remaining between them. CDR3 nucleotide sequence: TGTGCCAGCAGTCTCCGATTTGGGAGTTTGAACACTGAAGCTTTCTTT. Protein sequence: CASSLRFGSLNTEAFF.

The CDR3 DNA is TGTGCCAGCAGCTCCCCGGCACAGGGGTCACCCCTCCACTTT. This codes for CASSSPAQGSPLHF. This chain links TRBV7-9 with TRBJ1-6; 7 bases agree with TRBD1. Germline V gene lookup returns CDR1 SEHNR and CDR2 FQNEAQ (reference sequence). The CDR3 is made up of 14 amino acids. J lost 10 bases, V lost 4 bases, and 7 bases had no gene match. Together with reference TRBV7-9 and TRBJ1-6, the CDR3 gives the full variable domain: DTGVSQNPRHKITKRGQNVTFRCDPISEHNRLYWYRQTLGQGPEFLTYFQNEAQLEKSRLLSDRFSAERPKGSFSTLEIQRTEQGDSAMYLCASSSPAQGSPLHFGNGTRLTVT.

This clone has a single count. The chain uses TRBV6-1 and TRBJ2-5; 12 bases agree with TRBD2. Per the germline V gene, CDR1 is MNHNS and CDR2 is SASEGT. This CDR3 comprises 17 residues. V lost 4 bases and J lost 1; bases outside the gene matches: 7. This CDR3 reads CASSGLAGARAQETQYF. The CDR3 nucleotides are TGTGCCAGCAGTGGACTAGCGGGGGCACGAGCCCAAGAGACCCAGTACTTC.

The J gene is TRBJ1-1, the V gene TRBV6-5, with D possibly TRBD1 on 6 matching bases. Trimming cost V 6 bases and J 1 base, with 15 bases left between them. This CDR3 is 15 amino acids long. Germline V CDR1 and CDR2: MNHEY, SVGAGI. The CDR3 region has the DNA TGTGCCAGCAGGATAACGGGACACCAGAACACTGAAGCTTTCTTT. As protein: CASRITGHQNTEAFF.

A single count supports this clone. V usage is TRBV18 and J usage is TRBJ2-2; D is undetermined. V lost 2 bases to trimming and J lost 5 bases, with 12 bases between them. Germline V gene lookup returns CDR1 KGHSH and CDR2 LQKENI. The CDR3 extends over 15 amino acids. This CDR3 reads CASSPGVQATGELFF. The CDR3 DNA reads TGTGCCAGCTCACCAGGGGTCCAAGCAACCGGGGAGCTGTTTTTT.

The gene calls are TRBV9 and TRBJ2-2, with 10 bases matching TRBD2. Germline loops: CDR1 SGDLS, CDR2 YYNGEE. Unmatched junction bases numbered 15, after V lost 4 bases and J lost 3 bases. CDR3 length equals 19 residues. The CDR3 region is CASSSRGGSGRMDTGELFF. DNA for the CDR3: TGTGCCAGCAGCTCCCGTGGGGGTAGCGGGAGGATGGACACCGGGGAGCTGTTTTTT.